The clone carrying this T cell receptor (beta chain) was detected only a few times. The antigen is undetermined. The V gene's germline CDR1 is SGHVS and CDR2 FQNEAQ. This CDR3 spans 17 amino acids. Trimming removed 2 bases from V and 6 bases from J; junction bases left unmatched: 9. TCRdb itself ran the 5' RACE reads through MiXCR, one entry per CDR3 protein. In the table there are approximately 670,000 distinct CDR3 sequences, 5.5% to 6.5% of which are singletons. The sample is drawn from a study of identical twins. Study-level findings and limits: Out-of-frame alpha sequences that twins shared showed excess low generation probability. Insertions were fewer in abundant cord blood beta clonotypes, whereas memory repertoires showed none of this pattern.

The origin of this receptor is a man between 18 and 29 years old in good health. The rearrangement links TRBV7-8 to TRBJ2-1, with 11 bases aligning to TRBD1. The specimen sequenced was naive T cells sorted from blood. CDR3: CASSLWFRDRGTNEQFF. DNA for the CDR3: TGTGCCAGCAGCTTATGGTTTCGGGACAGGGGGACCAATGAGCAGTTCTTC.